These 4 T cell receptor beta chains were all obtained from the same sample, sequenced in a study of CXCR3-negative and CXCR3-positive naive CD8 T cells. TRB cDNA was prepared as libraries by UMI-labeled 5' RACE. TCRdb re-analyzed the 5' RACE reads; it lists each CDR3 protein once, without DNA. Its clone listing holds about 110,000 distinct CDR3 sequences. Study results and limitations: Higher TRB CDR3 hydrophobicity marked CXCR3-positive naive cells relative to CXCR3-negative naive cells.

Their cognate antigens are unknown. The sequencing input was naive CXCR3+ CD8+ T cells from blood. The subset here: CD45RO-CCR7+CD27+CD95- naive CD8+ T cells expressing CXCR3 (TNR3+). These receptors all stem from a human donor in good health. Some clones in this sample may be carry-over from other donors' samples.

The CDR3 region is CASSWGGSSYNEQFF. The chain joins TRBV4-3 to TRBJ2-1; the D gene TCRdb calls, TRBD1, cannot be checked with no DNA. The length of the CDR3 is 15 residues. Germline V gene lookup returns CDR1 LGHNA and CDR2 YSLEER.

V gene TRBV12-3 or TRBV12-4 combines with J gene TRBJ2-1; there is no DNA to check the TCRdb D call of TRBD2. There are 15 residues in the CDR3. The CDR3 spells CASSFSSGGGGPLFF.

The genes are TRBV29-1 and TRBJ2-3; TCRdb proposes TRBD1, but this gene call is untestable without DNA. Germline assignment: CDR1 SQVTM and CDR2 ANQGSEA. CDR3 length: 14 residues. The CDR3 sequence is CSVPRGSPGDTQYF.

This rearrangement joins TRBV7-9 to TRBJ2-2. Per germline, CDR1 SEHNR and CDR2 FQNEAQ (reference sequence). The CDR3 has 18 residues. The CDR3 spells CASSSYSLTYTNTGELFF.